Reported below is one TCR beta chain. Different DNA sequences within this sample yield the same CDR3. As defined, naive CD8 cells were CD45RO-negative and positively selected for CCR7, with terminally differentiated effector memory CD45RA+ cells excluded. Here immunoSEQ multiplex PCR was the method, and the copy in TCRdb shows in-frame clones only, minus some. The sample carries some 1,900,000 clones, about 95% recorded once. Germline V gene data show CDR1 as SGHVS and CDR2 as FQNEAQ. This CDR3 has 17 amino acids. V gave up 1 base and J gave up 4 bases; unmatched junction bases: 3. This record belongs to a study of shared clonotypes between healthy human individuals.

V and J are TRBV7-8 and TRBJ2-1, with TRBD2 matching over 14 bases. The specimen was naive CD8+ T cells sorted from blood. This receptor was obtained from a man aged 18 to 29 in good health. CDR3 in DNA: TGTGCCAGCAGCTTAGGACTAGCGGGGGGGCCGTACAATGAGCAGTTCTTC. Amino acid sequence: CASSLGLAGGPYNEQFF. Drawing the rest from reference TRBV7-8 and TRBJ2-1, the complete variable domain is GAGVSQSPRYKVAKRGQDVALRCDPISGHVSLFWYQQALGQGPEFLTYFQNEAQLDKSGLPSDRFFAERPEGSVSTLKIQRTQQEDSAVYLCASSLGLAGGPYNEQFFGPGTRLTVL.